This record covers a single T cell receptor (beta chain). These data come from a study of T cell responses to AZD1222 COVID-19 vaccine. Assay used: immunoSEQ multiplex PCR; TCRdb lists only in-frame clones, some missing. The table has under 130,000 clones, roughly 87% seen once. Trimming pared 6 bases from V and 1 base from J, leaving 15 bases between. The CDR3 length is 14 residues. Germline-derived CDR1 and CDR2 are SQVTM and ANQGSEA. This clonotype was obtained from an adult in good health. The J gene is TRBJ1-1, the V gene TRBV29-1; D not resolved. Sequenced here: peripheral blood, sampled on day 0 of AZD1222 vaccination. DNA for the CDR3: TGCAGCGTGAGACTTGGACTCTCGAACACTGAAGCTTTCTTT. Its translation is CSVRLGLSNTEAFF.